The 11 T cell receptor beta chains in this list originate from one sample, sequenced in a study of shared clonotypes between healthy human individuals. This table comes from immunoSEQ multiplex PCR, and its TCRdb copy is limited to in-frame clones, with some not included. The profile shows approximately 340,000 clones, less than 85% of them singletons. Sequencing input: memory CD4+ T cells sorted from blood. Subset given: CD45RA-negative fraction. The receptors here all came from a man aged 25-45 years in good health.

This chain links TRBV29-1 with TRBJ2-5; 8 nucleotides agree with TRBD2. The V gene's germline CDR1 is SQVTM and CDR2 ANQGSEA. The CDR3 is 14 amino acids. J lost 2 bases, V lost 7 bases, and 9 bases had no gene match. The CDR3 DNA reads TGCAGCGCGGGGGGGCGGGCAAGTCAAGAGACCCAGTACTTC. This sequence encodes CSAGGRASQETQYF.

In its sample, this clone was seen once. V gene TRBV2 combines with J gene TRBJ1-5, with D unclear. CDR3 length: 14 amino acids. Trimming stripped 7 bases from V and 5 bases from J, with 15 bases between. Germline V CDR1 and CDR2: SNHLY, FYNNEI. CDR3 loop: CASIRDQTHQPQHF. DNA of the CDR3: TGTGCCAGCATCCGGGATCAAACACATCAGCCCCAGCATTTT.

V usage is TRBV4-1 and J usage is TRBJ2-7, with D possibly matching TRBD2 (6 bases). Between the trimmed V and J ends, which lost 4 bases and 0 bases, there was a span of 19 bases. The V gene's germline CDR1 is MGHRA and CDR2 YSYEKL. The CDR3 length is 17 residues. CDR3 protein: CASSLGPGASFSYEQYF. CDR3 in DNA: TGCGCCAGCAGCCTAGGTCCGGGAGCGTCATTCTCCTACGAGCAGTACTTC.

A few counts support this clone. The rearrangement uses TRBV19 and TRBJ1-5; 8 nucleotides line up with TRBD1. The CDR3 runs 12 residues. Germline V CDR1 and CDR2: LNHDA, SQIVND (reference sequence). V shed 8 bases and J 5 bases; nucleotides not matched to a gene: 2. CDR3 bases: TGTGCCAGTCGGACAGGGTATCAGCCCCAGCATTTT. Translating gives CASRTGYQPQHF.

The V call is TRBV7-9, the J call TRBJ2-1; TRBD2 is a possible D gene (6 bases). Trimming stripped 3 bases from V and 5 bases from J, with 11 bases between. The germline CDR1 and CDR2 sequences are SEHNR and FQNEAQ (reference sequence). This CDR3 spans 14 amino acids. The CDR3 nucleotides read TGTGCCAGCAGCTTTGGAGGGGAGAACAATGAGCAGTTCTTC. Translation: CASSFGGENNEQFF.

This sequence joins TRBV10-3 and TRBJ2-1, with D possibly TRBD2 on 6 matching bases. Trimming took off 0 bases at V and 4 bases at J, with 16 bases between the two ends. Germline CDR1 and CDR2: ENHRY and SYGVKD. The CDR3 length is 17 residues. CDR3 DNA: TGTGCCATCAGTGAGTCCCTCTGGAGGGCGACTTACAATGAGCAGTTCTTC. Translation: CAISESLWRATYNEQFF.

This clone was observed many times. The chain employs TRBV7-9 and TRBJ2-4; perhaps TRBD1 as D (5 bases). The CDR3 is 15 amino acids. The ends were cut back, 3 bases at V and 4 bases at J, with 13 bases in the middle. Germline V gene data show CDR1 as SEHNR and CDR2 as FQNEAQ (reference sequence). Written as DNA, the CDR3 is TGTGCCAGCAGCTTCGACTCGACAGTGAAAAACATTCAGTACTTC. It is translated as CASSFDSTVKNIQYF.

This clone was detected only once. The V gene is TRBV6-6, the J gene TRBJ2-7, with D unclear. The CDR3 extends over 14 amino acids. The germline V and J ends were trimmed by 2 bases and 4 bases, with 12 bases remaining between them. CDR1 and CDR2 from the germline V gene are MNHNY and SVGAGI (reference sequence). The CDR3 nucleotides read TGTGCCAGCAGTTACACGGGTGGCCTTTACGAGCAGTACTTC. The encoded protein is CASSYTGGLYEQYF.

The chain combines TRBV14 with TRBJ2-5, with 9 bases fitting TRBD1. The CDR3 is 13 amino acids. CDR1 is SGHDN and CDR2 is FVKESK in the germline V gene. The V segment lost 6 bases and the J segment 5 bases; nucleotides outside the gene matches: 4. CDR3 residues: CASRRQGVETQYF. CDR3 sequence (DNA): TGTGCCAGCAGACGACAGGGGGTGGAGACCCAGTACTTC.

The DNA of the CDR3 is TGTGCCAGCAGGAATGGGTCGGGACGAAAAGAGACCCAGTACTTC. Translating gives CASRNGSGRKETQYF. The chain links TRBV5-4 to TRBJ2-5; D assignment may be TRBD1 or TRBD2 (5 bases each). Looked up from germline, CDR1 is SGHNT and CDR2 is YYREEE (reference sequence). Trimming shortened V by 5 bases and J by 3 bases, and 17 bases separated the two germline ends. This CDR3 has 15 amino acids.

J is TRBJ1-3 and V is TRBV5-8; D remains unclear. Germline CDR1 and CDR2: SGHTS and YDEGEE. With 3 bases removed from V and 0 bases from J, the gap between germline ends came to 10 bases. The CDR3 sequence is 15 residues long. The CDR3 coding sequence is TGTGCCAGCAGCTACCGACTGATCTCTGGAAACACCATATATTTT. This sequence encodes CASSYRLISGNTIYF.